This TCR beta chain was captured by sequencing in a study of neurological immune-mediated disorders. Study results and limitations: None of the CDR3 amino acid sequences in expanded clones turned up in more than one subject, which points to private repertoires in all groups. Expansion of TCR clones was greatest in HTLV-1-associated myelopathy and smallest in multiple sclerosis, where it fell below that of healthy controls.

This clonotype was counted many times. Its specificity is not known. V gave up 3 bases and J gave up 0 bases, with 14 bases separating them. CDR1 SQVTM and CDR2 ANQGSEA come from the germline V gene. The length of the CDR3 is 15 residues. The authors produced cDNA by 5'RACE using 10-nucleotide random UMIs. MiXCR was run by TCRdb on the 5' RACE reads, yielding one entry per CDR3 protein. The sample gives around 100,000 distinct CDR3 sequences, about a tenth of which show up once; approximately 3.4% is in the top ten. This sample's time point: longitudinal time-point 3. The sample consisted of PBMCs. V and J are TRBV29-1 and TRBJ1-1; perhaps TRBD1 as D (6 bases). The TCR sequence derives from a female donor with HTLV-1-associated myelopathy (HAM/TSP). DNA of the CDR3: TGCAGCGTTGACCAGGGGCCCCTGATGAACACTGAAGCTTTCTTT. Translation: CSVDQGPLMNTEAFF.